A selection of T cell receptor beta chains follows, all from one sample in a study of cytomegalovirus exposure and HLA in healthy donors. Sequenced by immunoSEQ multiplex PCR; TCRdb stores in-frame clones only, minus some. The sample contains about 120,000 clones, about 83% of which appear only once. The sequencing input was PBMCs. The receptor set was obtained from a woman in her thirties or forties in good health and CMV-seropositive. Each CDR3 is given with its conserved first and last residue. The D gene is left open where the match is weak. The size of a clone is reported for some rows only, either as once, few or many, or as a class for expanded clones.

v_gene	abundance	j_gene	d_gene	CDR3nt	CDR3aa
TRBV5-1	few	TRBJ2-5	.	TGCGCCAGCAGCTCCTCCAAAGAGGCCCAGTACTTC	CASSSSKEAQYF
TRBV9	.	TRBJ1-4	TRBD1	TGTGCCAGCAGCGGGGGACAGGCTAATGAAAAACTGTTTTTT	CASSGGQANEKLFF
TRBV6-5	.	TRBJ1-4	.	TGTGCCAGCAGTTATGTGGGAGCGGCTAATGAAAAACTGTTTTTT	CASSYVGAANEKLFF
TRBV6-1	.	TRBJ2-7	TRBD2	TGTGCCAGCAACCGAAGACTAGCGGGAGTCAACGAGCAGTACTTC	CASNRRLAGVNEQYF
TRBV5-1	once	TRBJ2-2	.	TGCGCCAGCAGCGGGGCACCGGGCGGGGAGCTGTTTTTT	CASSGAPGGELFF
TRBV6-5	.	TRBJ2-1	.	TGTGCCAGCAGTTACGGGGGCGATGAGCAGTTCTTC	CASSYGGDEQFF
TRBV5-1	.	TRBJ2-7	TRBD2	TGCGCCAGCGGGATGGGACTAGCCCACGAGCAGTACTTC	CASGMGLAHEQYF
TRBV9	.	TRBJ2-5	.	TGTGCCAGCAGCGTAGGGGCGCTGGAGACCCAGTACTTC	CASSVGALETQYF
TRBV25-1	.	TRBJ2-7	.	TGTGCCAGCAGTGAGGGGCAGGGCGAGCAGTACTTC	CASSEGQGEQYF
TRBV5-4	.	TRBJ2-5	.	TGTGCCAGCAGCCTTGACAGCCAAGAGACCCAGTACTTC	CASSLDSQETQYF
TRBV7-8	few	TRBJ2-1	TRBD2	TGTGCCAGCAGCGCCCAGGGACTAGCAGAGTACAATGAGCAGTTCTTC	CASSAQGLAEYNEQFF
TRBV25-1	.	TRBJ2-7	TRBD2	TGTGCCAGCAGCCGGGGGGTTTCTTACGAGCAGTACTTC	CASSRGVSYEQYF
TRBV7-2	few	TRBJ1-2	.	TGTGCCAGCAGCCTCGGACAGACCTATGGCTACACCTTC	CASSLGQTYGYTF
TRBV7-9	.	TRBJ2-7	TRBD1	TGTGCCAGCAGCTTAGAGACAGGGGGGCCTTACGAGCAGTACTTC	CASSLETGGPYEQYF
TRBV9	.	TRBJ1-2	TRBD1	TGTGCCAGCAGCGTAGTTGCAGGGGGCAGCTATGGCTACACCTTC	CASSVVAGGSYGYTF
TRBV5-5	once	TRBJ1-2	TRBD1	TGTGCCAGCAGACCGGGACAGGGGAACTATGGCTACACCTTC	CASRPGQGNYGYTF
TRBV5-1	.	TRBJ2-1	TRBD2	TGCGCCAGCAGCAGGCCTAGCGGGAGCTCCTACAATGAGCAGTTCTTC	CASSRPSGSSYNEQFF
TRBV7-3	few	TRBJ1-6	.	TGTGCCAGCAGCCCCCGGACAGACAATTATAATTCACCCCTCCACTTT	CASSPRTDNYNSPLHF
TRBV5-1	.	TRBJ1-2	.	TGCGCCAGCAGCACCGAACTCGTCTATGGCTACACCTTC	CASSTELVYGYTF
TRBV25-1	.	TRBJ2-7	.	TGTGCCAGCAGTGAAGAGGACAGCAACTACGAGCAGTACTTC	CASSEEDSNYEQYF
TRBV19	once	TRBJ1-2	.	TGTACCAGTAGTATTAACGGTCCCTATGGCTACACCTTC	CTSSINGPYGYTF
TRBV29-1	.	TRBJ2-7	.	TGCAGCGTAGAATTGACTAGCTACGAGCAGTACTTC	CSVELTSYEQYF
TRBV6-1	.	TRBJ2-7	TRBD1	TGTGCCAGCAATTCGGGACAGGGGGGCTACGAGCAGTACTTC	CASNSGQGGYEQYF
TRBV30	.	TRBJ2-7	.	TGTGCCTGGATAAGGGGTCCCTACGAGCAGTACTTC	CAWIRGPYEQYF
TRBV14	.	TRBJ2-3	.	TGTGCCAGCAAACAGATGAGGGCCACAGATACGCAGTATTTT	CASKQMRATDTQYF
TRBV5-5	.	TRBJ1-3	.	TGTGCCAGCAGCCTCGGTTTGAGCTCTGGAAACACCATATATTTT	CASSLGLSSGNTIYF
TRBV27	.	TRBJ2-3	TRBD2	TGTGCCAGCAGTAATCTAGCGGGAGTTACAGATACGCAGTATTTT	CASSNLAGVTDTQYF
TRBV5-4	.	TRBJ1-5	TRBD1	TGTGCCAGCAGCTTGGATAGGGGGCTACAGCATTTT	CASSLDRGLQHF
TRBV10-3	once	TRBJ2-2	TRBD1	TGTGCCATCAGTGGAGGGACAGGGACCGGGGAGCTGTTTTTT	CAISGGTGTGELFF
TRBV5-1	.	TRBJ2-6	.	TGCGCCAGCAGCTTGGTAGGAGCCTCTGGGGCCAACGTCCTGACTTTC	CASSLVGASGANVLTF
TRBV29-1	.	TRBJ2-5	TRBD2	TGCAGCGTCCCCAGCGGGGGGGGCGAGACCCAGTACTTC	CSVPSGGGETQYF
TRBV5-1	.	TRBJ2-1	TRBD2	TGCGCCAGCAGCTTCGAAAGGGGACTAGCGGGAGGGAGCTCCTACAATGAGCAGTTCTTC	CASSFERGLAGGSSYNEQFF
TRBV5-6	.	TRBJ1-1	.	TGTGCCAGCAGCTTGACAGAGTATACCACTGAAGCTTTCTTT	CASSLTEYTTEAFF
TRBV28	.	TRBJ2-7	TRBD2	TGTGCCAGCAGTCCCGGCGGTAGCGGGAGGTCCCACGAGCAGTACTTC	CASSPGGSGRSHEQYF
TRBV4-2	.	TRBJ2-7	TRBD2	TGTGCCAGCAGCCCCACACCACTAGCGGGAGTCTACGAGCAGTACTTC	CASSPTPLAGVYEQYF
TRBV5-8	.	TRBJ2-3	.	TGTGCCAGCAGCTTGTCGGTTACGCCTACAGATACGCAGTATTTT	CASSLSVTPTDTQYF
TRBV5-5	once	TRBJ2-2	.	TGTGCCAGCAGCTTTAGCGGGAACACCGGGGAGCTGTTTTTT	CASSFSGNTGELFF
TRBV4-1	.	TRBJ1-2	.	TGCGCCAGCAGCCGACGCGAACAGGGCCGCTTTTCTGGCTACACCTTC	CASSRREQGRFSGYTF
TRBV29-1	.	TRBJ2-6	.	TGCAGCGTTGATCTTCGAGGTGGTGGGGCCAACGTCCTGACTTTC	CSVDLRGGGANVLTF